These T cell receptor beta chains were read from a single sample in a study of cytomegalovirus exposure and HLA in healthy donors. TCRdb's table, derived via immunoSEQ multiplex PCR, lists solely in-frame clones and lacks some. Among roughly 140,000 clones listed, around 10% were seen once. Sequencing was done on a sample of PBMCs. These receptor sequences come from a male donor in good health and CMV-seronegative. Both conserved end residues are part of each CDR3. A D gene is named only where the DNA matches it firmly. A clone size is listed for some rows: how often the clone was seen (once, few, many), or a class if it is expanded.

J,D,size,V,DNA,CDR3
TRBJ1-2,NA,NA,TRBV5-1,TGCGCCAGCAGAGTCGACCCTAGTGATTATGGCTACACCTTC,CASRVDPSDYGYTF
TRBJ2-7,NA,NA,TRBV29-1,TGCAGCGTTTTTGGGGCTGACTTCTCCTACGAGCAGTACTTC,CSVFGADFSYEQYF
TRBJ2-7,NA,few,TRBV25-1,TGTGCCAGCAGTCCCCAGGAACCATCCTCCTACGAGCAGTACTTC,CASSPQEPSSYEQYF
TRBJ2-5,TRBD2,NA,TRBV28,TGTGCCAGCTTCTCAGGGACTAGCGGGTCTTTTGGGGGGGAGACCCAGTACTTC,CASFSGTSGSFGGETQYF
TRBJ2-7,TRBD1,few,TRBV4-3,TGCGCCAGCAGCCAAAGCAGGGGGCCCTACGAGCAGTACTTC,CASSQSRGPYEQYF
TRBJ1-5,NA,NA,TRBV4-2,TGTGCCAGCAGCACCCGCGAGAATCAGCCCCAGCATTTT,CASSTRENQPQHF
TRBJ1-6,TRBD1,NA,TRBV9,TGTGCCAGCAGCGTGACAGGGGAAGGTTCACCCCTCCACTTT,CASSVTGEGSPLHF
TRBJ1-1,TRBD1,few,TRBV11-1,TGTGCCAGCAGCTCCCGAGAGGGATTCAGGGGGACTGAAGCTTTCTTT,CASSSREGFRGTEAFF
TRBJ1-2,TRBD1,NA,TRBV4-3,TGCGCCAGCAGCCAATTTTCCGGGACAGGCTATGGCTACACCTTC,CASSQFSGTGYGYTF
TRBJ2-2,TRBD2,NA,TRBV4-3,TGCGCCAGCAGCCCGGGACTAGCGGGAGGAGTTACCGGGGAGCTGTTTTTT,CASSPGLAGGVTGELFF
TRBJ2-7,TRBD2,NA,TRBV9,TGTGCCAGCAGCTCCGGAGGCGGGGGGGCCTACGAGCAGTACTTC,CASSSGGGGAYEQYF
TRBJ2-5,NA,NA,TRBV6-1,TGTGCCTGCCAGGGTATTGAGCGAGAGACCCAGTACTTC,CACQGIERETQYF
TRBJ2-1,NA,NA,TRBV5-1,TGCGCCAGCAGCTTGAGTCTAGGTGAGCAGTTCTTC,CASSLSLGEQFF
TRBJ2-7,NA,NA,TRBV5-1,TGCGCCAGCAGCTTGACAGGCCTTGGGGACGAGCAGTACTTC,CASSLTGLGDEQYF
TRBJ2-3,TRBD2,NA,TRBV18,TGTGCCAGCTCAACACCTAGCGGGAGGGCCCAAGATACGCAGTATTTT,CASSTPSGRAQDTQYF
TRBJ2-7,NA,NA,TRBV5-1,TGCGCCAGCAGCTTGGACGGGGCCTACGAGCAGTACTTC,CASSLDGAYEQYF
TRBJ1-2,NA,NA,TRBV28,TGTGCCAGCAGTTCAGCAACAGGGAGTAACTATGGCTACACCTTC,CASSSATGSNYGYTF
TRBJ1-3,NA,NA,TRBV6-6,TGTGCCAGCAGCTCACAGGAACCCAGCCCTGGAAACACCATATATTTT,CASSSQEPSPGNTIYF
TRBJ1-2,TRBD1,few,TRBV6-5,TGTGCCAGCAAGGGACAGGGGGCGGGTGGCTACACCTTC,CASKGQGAGGYTF
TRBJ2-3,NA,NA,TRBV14,TGTGCCAGCAGCCAAGAGGCGGGGCTCACAGATACGCAGTATTTT,CASSQEAGLTDTQYF
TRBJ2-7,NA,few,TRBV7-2,TGTGCCAGCAGCTTAGATCGGGCAGGGACCTACGAGCAGTACTTC,CASSLDRAGTYEQYF
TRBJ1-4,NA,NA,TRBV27,TGTGCCAGCAGTTTATGGGGGGGCATTAATGAAAAACTGTTTTTT,CASSLWGGINEKLFF
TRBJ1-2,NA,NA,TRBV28,TGTGCCAGCAGGGCAGGAAGGTATGGCTACACCTTC,CASRAGRYGYTF
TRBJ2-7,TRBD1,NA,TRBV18,TGTGCCAGCTCACCTCGTAGGACAGGGATTTCCTACGAGCAGTACTTC,CASSPRRTGISYEQYF
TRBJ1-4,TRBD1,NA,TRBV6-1,TGTGCCAGCAGGGAATCCGGGACAGGTTACGAAAAACTGTTTTTT,CASRESGTGYEKLFF
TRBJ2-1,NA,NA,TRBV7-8,TGTGCCAGCAGTCTCGGTTTAACAGCTGAGCAGTTCTTC,CASSLGLTAEQFF
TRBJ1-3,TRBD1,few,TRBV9,TGTGCCAGCAGCGTCGACAGGGGGCTCGGAAACACCATATATTTT,CASSVDRGLGNTIYF
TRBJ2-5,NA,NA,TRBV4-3,TGCGCCAGCAGCCGATCAATGCGGGAGACCCAGTACTTC,CASSRSMRETQYF
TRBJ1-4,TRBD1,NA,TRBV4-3,TGCGCCAGCAGCCCAACCGGGACAGATGTAATTACAACTAATGAAAAACTGTTTTTT,CASSPTGTDVITTNEKLFF
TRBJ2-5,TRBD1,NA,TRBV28,TGTGCCAGCGTGGGGCAGGGGGCATTGGAAGAGACCCAGTACTTC,CASVGQGALEETQYF
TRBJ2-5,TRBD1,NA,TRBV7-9,TGTGCCAGCAGCCTCGGACAGGGTGGGGTTGGGGGGTACCAAGAGACCCAGTACTTC,CASSLGQGGVGGYQETQYF
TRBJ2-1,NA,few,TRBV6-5,TGTGCCAGCCAATCGGGACTCTACGGTTATGAGCAGTTCTTC,CASQSGLYGYEQFF
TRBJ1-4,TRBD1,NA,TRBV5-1,TGCGCCAGCAGCTACCGACAGGGGGCAAAAGAAAAACTGTTTTTT,CASSYRQGAKEKLFF
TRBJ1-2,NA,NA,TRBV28,TGTGCCAGCCGGCGGGGGCAGGCCCCGAGATATGGCTACACCTTC,CASRRGQAPRYGYTF
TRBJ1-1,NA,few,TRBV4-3,TGCGCCAGCAGCCAAGAGGAGTTGGCTGAAGCTTTCTTT,CASSQEELAEAFF
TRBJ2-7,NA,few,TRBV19,TGTGCCAGTAGCCATACAGTGGCCTACGAGCAGTACTTC,CASSHTVAYEQYF
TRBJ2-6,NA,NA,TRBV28,TGTGCCAGCAGTTTCCCGGGGAGTGGGGCCAACGTCCTGACTTTC,CASSFPGSGANVLTF
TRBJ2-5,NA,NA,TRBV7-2,TGTGCCAGCAGCCCCTCCTCCCGGGGGACAGCTAGTCAAGAGACCCAGTACTTC,CASSPSSRGTASQETQYF
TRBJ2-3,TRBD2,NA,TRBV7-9,TGTGCCAGCAGCTTACATGTGGGGGGGACAGATACGCAGTATTTT,CASSLHVGGTDTQYF
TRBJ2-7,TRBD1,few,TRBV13,TGTGCCAGCAGCTCGGGACAGGGACCATCCTACGAGCAGTACTTC,CASSSGQGPSYEQYF
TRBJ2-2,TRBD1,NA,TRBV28,TGTGCCGGCCGGACAGGGAACACCGGGGAGCTGTTTTTT,CAGRTGNTGELFF
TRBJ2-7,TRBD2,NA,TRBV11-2,TGTGCCAGCAGCCTGAGGACTAGCGGGCAACGCGAGCAGTACTTC,CASSLRTSGQREQYF
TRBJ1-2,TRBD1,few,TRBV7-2,TGTGCCGGCAGCTTGAGGGGGGGACAGGCCTATGGCTACACCTTC,CAGSLRGGQAYGYTF
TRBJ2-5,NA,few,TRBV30,TGTGCCTGGGGTCATAAGCTGGGAGCGAGGGAGCAGTACTTC,CAWGHKLGAREQYF
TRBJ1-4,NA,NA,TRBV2,TGTGCCAGCAGTGACCATCGAGAGACTAATGAAAAACTGTTTTTT,CASSDHRETNEKLFF
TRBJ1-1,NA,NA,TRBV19,TGTGCCAGTAGTATAAGACAGCCTTACACTGAAGCTTTCTTT,CASSIRQPYTEAFF
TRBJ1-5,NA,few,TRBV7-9,TGTGCCAGCAGCCCAATAGGTACAGACAATCAGCCCCAGCATTTT,CASSPIGTDNQPQHF
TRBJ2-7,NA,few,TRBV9,TGTGCCAGCAGCTCCGGAGGCTCCTACGAGCAGTACTTC,CASSSGGSYEQYF
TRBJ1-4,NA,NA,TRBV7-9,TGTGCCAGCAGCTTCACGGGGGGGGCTAATGAAAAACTGTTTTTT,CASSFTGGANEKLFF
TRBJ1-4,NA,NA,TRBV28,TGTGCCAGCAGTTTATTGGGCCGCTACGCAACTAATGAAAAACTGTTTTTT,CASSLLGRYATNEKLFF
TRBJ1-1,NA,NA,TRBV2,TGTGCCAGCAGTGAAGACCAGGGAGGGAACACTGAAGCTTTCTTT,CASSEDQGGNTEAFF
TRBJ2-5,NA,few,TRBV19,TGTGCCAGTAGGTTCATTGGCAGTACGCAAGAGACCCAGTACTTC,CASRFIGSTQETQYF
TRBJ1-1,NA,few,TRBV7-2,TGTGCCAGCAGCTTAAGAGCAGGTGGCATGAACACTGAAGCTTTCTTT,CASSLRAGGMNTEAFF
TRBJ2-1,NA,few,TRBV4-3,TGCGCCAGCAGGCCAAGATCCGGGGGCTCCTACAATGAGCAGTTCTTC,CASRPRSGGSYNEQFF
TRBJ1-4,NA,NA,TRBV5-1,TGCGCCAGCAGCTTGGCCGTCGCAGGTGATGAAAAACTGTTTTTT,CASSLAVAGDEKLFF
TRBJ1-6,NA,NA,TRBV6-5,TGTGCCAGCAGTTACTCGAAGGTCGGGAATTCACCCCTCCACTTT,CASSYSKVGNSPLHF
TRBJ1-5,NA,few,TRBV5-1,TGCGCCAGCAGCTTGGCGGCAGGGCGTCAGCCCCAGCATTTT,CASSLAAGRQPQHF
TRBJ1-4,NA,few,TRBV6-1,TGTGCCAGCTACTCGGCGGGGGGGAGGGATGAAAAACTGTTTTTT,CASYSAGGRDEKLFF